This TCR beta chain was identified in a study of pediatric ulcerative colitis. Background on the study: Disease was pancolitis in over 5 and left-sided in two, histology-confirmed.

Study findings and constraints: Compared with controls, ulcerative colitis showed greater blood-rectum clone sharing. All ulcerative colitis patients, but no controls, carried two rectal clonotypes.

Measured with immunoSEQ multiplex PCR; TCRdb has only the in-frame clones, and not every one. The sample lists approximately 38,000 clones, 65% to 85% occurring once. This CDR3 is built from 13 residues. Germline V gene sequence: CDR1 MNHNY, CDR2 SVGAGI (reference sequence). Deletions cut 6 bases from V and 3 bases from J, with 11 bases between. Turning to this clone: Its antigen is unidentified.

Rectal tissue came from one to two pinch biopsies taken at colonoscopy. The V and J genes are TRBV6-6 and TRBJ1-2; D uncertain. This sequence originates from a boy between 10 and 17 years old with severe ulcerative colitis. The source material was gut tissue. In DNA, the CDR3 is TGTGCCAGCAGATCGGGGAGCCACTATGGCTACACCTTC. As protein: CASRSGSHYGYTF.